This is a list of T cell receptor beta chains from one sample in a study of blood T cell repertoires in COVID-19. Libraries were prepared by immunoSEQ multiplex PCR; TCRdb keeps only in-frame clonotypes and omits some of them. The data show about 200,000 clones, 85% to 95% seen once. The sequenced sample was peripheral blood. These receptors came from a young man with COVID-19, enrolled during active disease. CDR3s include the opening cysteine and the closing phenylalanine or tryptophan. Fields, in order: CDR3 protein, CDR3 DNA, clone size, D gene, J gene, V gene. The D gene is left open where the match is weak. A row's size may be missing; if present it is once, few, many or a size class.

CDR3aa: CASSQDSGAGVNTIYF
CDR3nt: TGTGCCAGCAGCCAAGATTCAGGTGCAGGGGTAAACACCATATATTTT
abundance: -
d_gene: -
j_gene: TRBJ1-3
v_gene: TRBV4-2

CDR3aa: CASSTKTGPGNTIYF
CDR3nt: TGTGCCAGCAGTACAAAGACAGGGCCTGGAAACACCATATATTTT
abundance: -
d_gene: TRBD1
j_gene: TRBJ1-3
v_gene: TRBV27

CDR3aa: CATSGTGEYEQYF
CDR3nt: TGTGCCACCAGTGGGACAGGGGAATACGAGCAGTACTTC
abundance: -
d_gene: TRBD1
j_gene: TRBJ2-7
v_gene: TRBV10-3

CDR3aa: CASSLGVRDPAGNSPLHF
CDR3nt: TGTGCCAGCAGCTTGGGGGTGCGGGACCCAGCGGGGAATTCACCCCTCCACTTT
abundance: -
d_gene: -
j_gene: TRBJ1-6
v_gene: TRBV5-5

CDR3aa: CASGAGGRDEQFF
CDR3nt: TGTGCCAGCGGAGCGGGGGGGCGGGATGAGCAGTTCTTC
abundance: -
d_gene: TRBD2
j_gene: TRBJ2-1
v_gene: TRBV6-5

CDR3aa: CASSPGTGTPLGYTF
CDR3nt: TGTGCCAGCTCACCAGGGACAGGGACACCTTTGGGCTACACCTTC
abundance: -
d_gene: TRBD1
j_gene: TRBJ1-2
v_gene: TRBV18

CDR3aa: CSARDRSTEAFF
CDR3nt: TGCAGCGCTAGGGACAGGTCCACTGAAGCTTTCTTT
abundance: few
d_gene: TRBD1
j_gene: TRBJ1-1
v_gene: TRBV29-1

CDR3aa: CASSPPGTGIIFYEQYF
CDR3nt: TGTGCCAGCAGCCCCCCCGGGACAGGCATAATATTCTACGAGCAGTACTTC
abundance: -
d_gene: TRBD1
j_gene: TRBJ2-7
v_gene: TRBV7-9

CDR3aa: CASNPHLWRANYGYTF
CDR3nt: TGTGCCAGCAACCCCCATTTGTGGAGAGCTAACTATGGCTACACCTTC
abundance: once
d_gene: -
j_gene: TRBJ1-2
v_gene: TRBV7-9

CDR3aa: CASSIESGVTDTQYF
CDR3nt: TGTGCCAGTAGTATAGAATCCGGGGTAACAGATACGCAGTATTTT
abundance: -
d_gene: -
j_gene: TRBJ2-3
v_gene: TRBV19

CDR3aa: CASSLAVRTDSGNTIYF
CDR3nt: TGCGCCAGCAGCTTGGCCGTGAGGACAGACTCTGGAAACACCATATATTTT
abundance: -
d_gene: -
j_gene: TRBJ1-3
v_gene: TRBV5-1

CDR3aa: CASSVADRGYSPLHF
CDR3nt: TGTGCCAGCAGCGTAGCGGACAGGGGATACTCACCCCTCCACTTT
abundance: -
d_gene: TRBD1
j_gene: TRBJ1-6
v_gene: TRBV9

CDR3aa: CASRTLAGDQETQYF
CDR3nt: TGTGCCAGCAGGACACTAGCGGGGGACCAAGAGACCCAGTACTTC
abundance: few
d_gene: TRBD2
j_gene: TRBJ2-5
v_gene: TRBV27

CDR3aa: CATSRERGITDTQYF
CDR3nt: TGTGCCACCAGCAGAGAAAGGGGGATCACAGATACGCAGTATTTT
abundance: -
d_gene: -
j_gene: TRBJ2-3
v_gene: TRBV15

CDR3aa: CASSYGRESPLHF
CDR3nt: TGTGCCAGCAGTTACGGCAGGGAATCACCCCTCCACTTT
abundance: -
d_gene: -
j_gene: TRBJ1-6
v_gene: TRBV6-6

CDR3aa: CASNLQGNNQPQHF
CDR3nt: TGTGCCAGCAATTTACAGGGAAACAATCAGCCCCAGCATTTT
abundance: -
d_gene: -
j_gene: TRBJ1-5
v_gene: TRBV2

CDR3aa: CASSQALAGWAQYF
CDR3nt: TGCGCCAGCAGCCAAGCGCTAGCGGGGTGGGCCCAGTACTTC
abundance: -
d_gene: TRBD2
j_gene: TRBJ2-5
v_gene: TRBV4-1

CDR3aa: CASSTGPRGTEAFF
CDR3nt: TGTGCCAGTAGTACCGGACCCCGGGGGACTGAAGCTTTCTTT
abundance: -
d_gene: -
j_gene: TRBJ1-1
v_gene: TRBV19

CDR3aa: CASSFTSGPIQETQYF
CDR3nt: TGTGCCAGCAGCTTCACTAGCGGACCTATCCAAGAGACCCAGTACTTC
abundance: -
d_gene: TRBD2
j_gene: TRBJ2-5
v_gene: TRBV5-6

CDR3aa: CASRRGGEGNQPQHF
CDR3nt: TGCGCCAGCAGGAGAGGGGGGGAGGGCAATCAGCCCCAGCATTTT
abundance: -
d_gene: -
j_gene: TRBJ1-5
v_gene: TRBV10-2

CDR3aa: CASNSDSGNQPQHF
CDR3nt: TGTGCCAGCAATTCGGACAGCGGCAATCAGCCCCAGCATTTT
abundance: -
d_gene: -
j_gene: TRBJ1-5
v_gene: TRBV2

CDR3aa: CASSYSRDTSGNTIYF
CDR3nt: TGTGCCAGCAGTTACTCTCGGGACACCTCTGGAAACACCATATATTTT
abundance: -
d_gene: -
j_gene: TRBJ1-3
v_gene: TRBV6-5

CDR3aa: CATSNKAGGPGNEQFF
CDR3nt: TGTGCCACCAGCAATAAAGCGGGGGGGCCGGGGAATGAGCAGTTCTTC
abundance: -
d_gene: TRBD2
j_gene: TRBJ2-1
v_gene: TRBV15

CDR3aa: CASSLGGAAEAFF
CDR3nt: TGTGCCAGCAGCTTAGGGGGCGCAGCTGAAGCTTTCTTT
abundance: -
d_gene: -
j_gene: TRBJ1-1
v_gene: TRBV7-3

CDR3aa: CASSLTAATNEKLFF
CDR3nt: TGCGCCAGCAGCTTAACAGCAGCAACTAATGAAAAACTGTTTTTT
abundance: -
d_gene: -
j_gene: TRBJ1-4
v_gene: TRBV5-1

CDR3aa: CASSPPGVDRGEYEQYF
CDR3nt: TGTGCCAGCAGCCCCCCGGGGGTGGATCGGGGGGAGTACGAGCAGTACTTC
abundance: -
d_gene: TRBD2
j_gene: TRBJ2-7
v_gene: TRBV11-2

CDR3aa: CASSQDWVGLTNTGELFF
CDR3nt: TGTGCCAGCAGCCAAGATTGGGTGGGACTAACTAACACCGGGGAGCTGTTTTTT
abundance: -
d_gene: TRBD2
j_gene: TRBJ2-2
v_gene: TRBV14

CDR3aa: CASSIWTSGDINTGELFF
CDR3nt: TGTGCCAGTAGTATATGGACTAGCGGGGACATTAACACCGGGGAGCTGTTTTTT
abundance: -
d_gene: TRBD2
j_gene: TRBJ2-2
v_gene: TRBV19

CDR3aa: CASSIQGLGTDTQYF
CDR3nt: TGTGCCAGCAGTATTCAGGGACTGGGCACAGATACGCAGTATTTT
abundance: -
d_gene: -
j_gene: TRBJ2-3
v_gene: TRBV6-4

CDR3aa: CASSPGVGVMKTGELFF
CDR3nt: TGTGCCAGCTCACCCGGCGTAGGAGTCATGAAAACCGGGGAGCTGTTTTTT
abundance: -
d_gene: -
j_gene: TRBJ2-2
v_gene: TRBV18

CDR3aa: CASSQGGTTRAKNIQYF
CDR3nt: TGTGCCAGCAGCCAAGGGGGGACTACCCGAGCCAAAAACATTCAGTACTTC
abundance: -
d_gene: TRBD2
j_gene: TRBJ2-4
v_gene: TRBV3-1/TRBV3-2

CDR3aa: CASSSDRDRAFHGGGYTF
CDR3nt: TGTGCCAGCAGCTCCGACCGGGACAGGGCCTTTCATGGGGGAGGCTACACCTTC
abundance: once
d_gene: TRBD1
j_gene: TRBJ1-2
v_gene: TRBV5-6

CDR3aa: CASSTGQGQGAVGYTF
CDR3nt: TGTGCCAGCAGCACCGGGCAGGGCCAGGGGGCTGTGGGCTACACCTTC
abundance: -
d_gene: TRBD1
j_gene: TRBJ1-2
v_gene: TRBV28

CDR3aa: CASSEFVFGDTGELFF
CDR3nt: TGTGCCAGCAGTGAGTTTGTTTTTGGAGACACCGGGGAGCTGTTTTTT
abundance: -
d_gene: -
j_gene: TRBJ2-2
v_gene: TRBV2

CDR3aa: CASSPLRTGDSPLHF
CDR3nt: TGTGCCAGCTCACCATTAAGGACAGGGGATTCACCCCTCCACTTT
abundance: -
d_gene: TRBD1
j_gene: TRBJ1-6
v_gene: TRBV18

CDR3aa: CASTSGGFDTQYF
CDR3nt: TGTGCTTCGACTAGCGGGGGATTCGATACGCAGTATTTT
abundance: -
d_gene: TRBD2
j_gene: TRBJ2-3
v_gene: TRBV11-2

CDR3aa: CASRTGGQGNQPQHF
CDR3nt: TGTGCCAGCAGAACAGGCGGCCAGGGCAATCAGCCCCAGCATTTT
abundance: -
d_gene: -
j_gene: TRBJ1-5
v_gene: TRBV6-5

CDR3aa: CASSKRLHYSGLAGIHTTDTQYF
CDR3nt: TGTGCCAGCAGCAAACGACTACACTACTCGGGACTAGCGGGGATTCATACCACAGATACGCAGTATTTT
abundance: -
d_gene: -
j_gene: TRBJ2-3
v_gene: TRBV21-1

CDR3aa: CASSLKSENEQFF
CDR3nt: TGTGCCAGCAGTCTGAAGTCCGAGAATGAGCAGTTCTTC
abundance: -
d_gene: -
j_gene: TRBJ2-1
v_gene: TRBV12-3/TRBV12-4